The rows below give T cell receptor beta chains drawn from one sample of a study of blood T cell repertoires in COVID-19. Here immunoSEQ multiplex PCR was the method, and the copy in TCRdb shows in-frame clones only, minus some. The sample contains 250,000 to 350,000 clones, 86% of which appear only once. The sample consisted of peripheral blood. The source of these receptors is a woman aged 30 to 39 with active or convalescent COVID-19. The CDR3 runs from the conserved cysteine through the conserved F or W. The D gene is left open where the match is weak. Some rows have no size entry. The others give once, few or many, or a class for an expanded clone.

TRBJ1-1 once TRBV28 . CASRIYTEAFF TGTGCCAGCAGAATATACACTGAAGCTTTCTTT
TRBJ1-1 few TRBV5-8 . CASSLGLGGISEAFF TGTGCCAGCAGCTTGGGGCTTGGCGGGATATCTGAAGCTTTCTTT
TRBJ1-2 . TRBV12-3/TRBV12-4 . CASSLQGYYGYTF TGTGCCAGCAGTTTACAGGGGTACTATGGCTACACCTTC
TRBJ1-6 . TRBV11-2 . CASSFPGGNSPLHF TGTGCCAGCAGCTTCCCCGGGGGGAATTCACCCCTCCACTTT
TRBJ1-4 once TRBV6-5 . CASSYTPTNEKLFF TGTGCCAGCAGTTACACACCAACTAATGAAAAACTGTTTTTT
TRBJ2-7 . TRBV7-6 TRBD1 CASSLVGGQGAYEQYF TGTGCCAGCAGCTTAGTAGGGGGACAGGGGGCCTACGAGCAGTACTTC
TRBJ1-2 few TRBV27 . CASSSGWEGYTF TGTGCCAGCAGTTCGGGATGGGAGGGCTACACCTTC
TRBJ2-1 . TRBV7-2 TRBD1 CASSQTGSWPNEQFF TGTGCCAGCAGCCAGACAGGGAGTTGGCCCAATGAGCAGTTCTTC
TRBJ1-5 . TRBV10-2 . CASSESSLSQPQHF TGCGCCAGCAGTGAGTCAAGCTTATCTCAGCCCCAGCATTTT
TRBJ2-3 . TRBV7-9 TRBD2 CASSPWTSGHTDTQYF TGTGCCAGCAGCCCCTGGACTAGCGGTCACACAGATACGCAGTATTTT
TRBJ1-1 few TRBV6-2/TRBV6-3 . CASSPQDGNTEAFF TGTGCCAGCAGTCCACAGGACGGGAACACTGAAGCTTTCTTT
TRBJ2-1 . TRBV7-3 TRBD2 CASSPRLAGGQEEQFF TGTGCCAGCAGCCCAAGACTAGCGGGGGGGCAGGAAGAGCAGTTCTTC
TRBJ2-7 . TRBV7-8 TRBD2 CASSLGGGPSSYEQYF TGTGCCAGCAGCTTAGGGGGGGGACCAAGCTCCTACGAGCAGTACTTC
TRBJ2-6 . TRBV9 . CASSVQSRRSSGANVLTF TGTGCCAGCAGCGTCCAATCTAGAAGGTCCTCTGGGGCCAACGTCCTGACTTTC
TRBJ1-1 . TRBV18 . CASSPSTANTEAFF TGTGCCAGCTCACCCAGTACAGCGAACACTGAAGCTTTCTTT
TRBJ1-6 . TRBV7-2 TRBD1 CASSQTGGFYNSPLHF TGTGCCAGCAGCCAGACAGGGGGGTTCTATAATTCACCCCTCCACTTT
TRBJ2-7 . TRBV5-1 . CASSPYHEQYF TGCGCCAGCAGCCCTTATCACGAGCAGTACTTC
TRBJ2-7 few TRBV7-9 TRBD1 CASSHPTGGYEQYF TGTGCCAGCAGCCACCCGACAGGGGGCTACGAGCAGTACTTC